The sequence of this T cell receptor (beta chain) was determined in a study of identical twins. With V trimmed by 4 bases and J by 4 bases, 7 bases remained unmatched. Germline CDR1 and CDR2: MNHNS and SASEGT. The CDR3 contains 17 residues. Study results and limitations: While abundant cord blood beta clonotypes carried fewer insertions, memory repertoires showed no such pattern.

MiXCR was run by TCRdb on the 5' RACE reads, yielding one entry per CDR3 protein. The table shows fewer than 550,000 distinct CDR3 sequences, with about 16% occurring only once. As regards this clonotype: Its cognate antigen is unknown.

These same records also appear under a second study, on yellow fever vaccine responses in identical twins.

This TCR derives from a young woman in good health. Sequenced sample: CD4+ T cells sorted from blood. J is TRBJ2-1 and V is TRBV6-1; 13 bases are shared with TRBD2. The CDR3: CASSGWTSGGTYNEQFF. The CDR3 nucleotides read TGTGCCAGCAGTGGGTGGACTAGCGGGGGAACGTACAATGAGCAGTTCTTC.